This T cell receptor (beta chain) was profiled in a study of T cells in Graves' hyperthyroidism and ophthalmopathy. Amplification of TCR beta CDR3 regions was performed using RNA transcripts as template. The HTBI primer set served for first-round RT-PCR of the TCR CDR3. Using its own MiXCR run on the multiplex PCR reads, TCRdb lists one record per CDR3 protein. The sample contains 530,000 or so distinct CDR3 sequences, around 22% of which appear only once. The germline CDR1 and CDR2 sequences are KGHSH and LQKENI. The CDR3 contains 11 residues. V lost 5 bases to trimming and J lost 8 bases, with 9 bases between them. The authors took PBMCs from about 9.5 ml fresh peripheral blood. This clonotype has only a few counts.

The clonotype was recovered from a woman in her twenties or thirties with Graves' ophthalmopathy. Material for sequencing was blood. The chain combines TRBV18 with TRBJ1-2; D gene uncertain. The CDR3 here is CASSGREGYTF. As DNA, the CDR3 is TGTGCCAGCTCAGGGAGGGAAGGCTACACCTTC.